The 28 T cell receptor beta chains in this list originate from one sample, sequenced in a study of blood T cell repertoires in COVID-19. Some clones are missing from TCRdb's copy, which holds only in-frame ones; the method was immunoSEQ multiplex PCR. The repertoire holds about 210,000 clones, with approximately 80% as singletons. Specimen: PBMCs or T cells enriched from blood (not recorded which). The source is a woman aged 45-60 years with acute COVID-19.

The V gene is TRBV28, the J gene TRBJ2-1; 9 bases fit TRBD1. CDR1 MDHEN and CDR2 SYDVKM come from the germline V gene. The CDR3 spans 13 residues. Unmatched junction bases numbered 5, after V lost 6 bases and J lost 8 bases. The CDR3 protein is CASSLTGGDEQFF. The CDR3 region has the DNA TGTGCCAGCAGCCTGACAGGGGGAGATGAGCAGTTCTTC.

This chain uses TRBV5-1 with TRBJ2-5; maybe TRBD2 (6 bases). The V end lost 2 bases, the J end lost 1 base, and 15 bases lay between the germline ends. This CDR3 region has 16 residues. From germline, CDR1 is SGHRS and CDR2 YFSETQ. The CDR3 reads CASSFTPGRSQETQYF. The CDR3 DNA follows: TGCGCCAGCAGCTTTACGCCTGGGAGGTCCCAAGAGACCCAGTACTTC.

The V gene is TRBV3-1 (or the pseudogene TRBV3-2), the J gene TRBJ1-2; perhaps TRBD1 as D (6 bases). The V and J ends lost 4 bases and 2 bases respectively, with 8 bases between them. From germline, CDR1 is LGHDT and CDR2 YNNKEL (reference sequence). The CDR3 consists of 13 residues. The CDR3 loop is CASSRDTNYGYTF. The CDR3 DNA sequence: TGTGCCAGCAGCCGGGACACCAACTATGGCTACACCTTC.

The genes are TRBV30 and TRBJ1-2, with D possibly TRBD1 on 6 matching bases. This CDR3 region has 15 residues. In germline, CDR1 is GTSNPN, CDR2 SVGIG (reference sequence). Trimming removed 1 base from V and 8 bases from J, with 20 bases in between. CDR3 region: CAWSAQWGGGWGYTF. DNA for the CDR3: TGTGCCTGGAGTGCCCAGTGGGGGGGCGGATGGGGCTACACCTTC.

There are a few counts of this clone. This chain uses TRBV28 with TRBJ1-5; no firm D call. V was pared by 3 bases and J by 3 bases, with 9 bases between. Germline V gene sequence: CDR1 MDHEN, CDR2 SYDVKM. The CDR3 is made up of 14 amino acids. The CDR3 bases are TGTGCCAGCAGTTTCATGGCCAACAATCAGCCCCAGCATTTT. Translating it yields CASSFMANNQPQHF.

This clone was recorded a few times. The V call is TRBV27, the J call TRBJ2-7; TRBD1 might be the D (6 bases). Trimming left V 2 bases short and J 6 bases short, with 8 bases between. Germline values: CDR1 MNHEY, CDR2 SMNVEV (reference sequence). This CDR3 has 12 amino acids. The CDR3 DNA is TGTGCCAGCAGTTTAGGGGGCTCCGAGCAGTACTTC. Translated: CASSLGGSEQYF.

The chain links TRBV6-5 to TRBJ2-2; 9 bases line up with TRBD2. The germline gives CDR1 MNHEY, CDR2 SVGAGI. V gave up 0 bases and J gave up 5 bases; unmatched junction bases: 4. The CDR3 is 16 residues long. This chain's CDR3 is CASSYSRGGQTGELFF. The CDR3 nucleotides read TGTGCCAGCAGTTACTCGCGGGGGGGACAGACCGGGGAGCTGTTTTTT.

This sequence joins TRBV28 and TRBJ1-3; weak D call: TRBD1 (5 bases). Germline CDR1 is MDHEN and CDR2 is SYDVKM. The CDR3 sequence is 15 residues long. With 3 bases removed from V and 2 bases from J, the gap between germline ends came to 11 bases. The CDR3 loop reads CASSLTVTAGNTIYF. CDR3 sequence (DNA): TGTGCCAGCAGTTTGACAGTTACGGCTGGAAACACCATATATTTT.

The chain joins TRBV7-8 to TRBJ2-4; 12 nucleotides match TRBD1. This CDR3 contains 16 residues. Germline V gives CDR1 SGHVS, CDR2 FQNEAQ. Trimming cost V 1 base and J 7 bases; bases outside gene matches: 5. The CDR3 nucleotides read TGTGCCAGCAGCTTAGAGGGACAGGGGGCGATGAACATTCAGTACTTC. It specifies CASSLEGQGAMNIQYF. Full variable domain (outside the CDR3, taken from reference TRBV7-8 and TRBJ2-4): GAGVSQSPRYKVAKRGQDVALRCDPISGHVSLFWYQQALGQGPEFLTYFQNEAQLDKSGLPSDRFFAERPEGSVSTLKIQRTQQEDSAVYLCASSLEGQGAMNIQYFGAGTRLSVL.

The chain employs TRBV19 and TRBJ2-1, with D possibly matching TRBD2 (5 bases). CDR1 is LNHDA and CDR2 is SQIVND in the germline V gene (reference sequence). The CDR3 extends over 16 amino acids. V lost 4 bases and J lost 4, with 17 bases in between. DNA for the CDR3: TGTGCCAGTAGTAGAGCCTCTAGCACCCCTTACAATGAGCAGTTCTTC. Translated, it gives CASSRASSTPYNEQFF.

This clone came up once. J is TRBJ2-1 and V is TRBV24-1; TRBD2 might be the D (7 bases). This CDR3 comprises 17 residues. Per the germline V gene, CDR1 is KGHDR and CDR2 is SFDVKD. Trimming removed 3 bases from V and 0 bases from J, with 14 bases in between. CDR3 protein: CATSDPGGRSSYNEQFF. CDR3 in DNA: TGTGCCACCAGTGATCCCGGGGGGCGGAGCTCCTACAATGAGCAGTTCTTC.

The DNA of the CDR3 is TGTGCCAGCAGCTTTGGACAGGGAGGGGCCGACCAGTACTTC. Translating gives CASSFGQGGADQYF. The chain joins TRBV7-2 to TRBJ2-5; maybe TRBD1 (8 bases). The CDR3 runs 14 residues. With 3 bases removed from V and 10 bases from J, the gap between germline ends came to 18 bases. Germline-derived CDR1 and CDR2 are SGHTA and FQGNSA. Based on the CDR3 plus reference TRBV7-2 and TRBJ2-5, the full variable domain is GAGVSQSPSNKVTEKGKDVELRCDPISGHTALYWYRQSLGQGLEFLIYFQGNSAPDKSGLPSDRFSAERTGGSVSTLTIQRTQQEDSAVYLCASSFGQGGADQYFGPGTRLLVL.

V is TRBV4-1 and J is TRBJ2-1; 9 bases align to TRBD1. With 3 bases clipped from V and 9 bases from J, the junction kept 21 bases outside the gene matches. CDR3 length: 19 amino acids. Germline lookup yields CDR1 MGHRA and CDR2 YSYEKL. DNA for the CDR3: TGCGCCAGCAGCCAGTCACCCCGCCGGGACAGGGCAGTGAACAGTGAGCAGTTCTTC. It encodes CASSQSPRRDRAVNSEQFF.

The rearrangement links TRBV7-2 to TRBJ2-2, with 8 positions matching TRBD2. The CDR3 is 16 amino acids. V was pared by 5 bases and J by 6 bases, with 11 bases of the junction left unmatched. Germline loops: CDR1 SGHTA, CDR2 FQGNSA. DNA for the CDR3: TGTGCCAGCAGCGTCACCGGGACTAGGGTTCCCGGGGAGCTGTTTTTT. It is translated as CASSVTGTRVPGELFF.

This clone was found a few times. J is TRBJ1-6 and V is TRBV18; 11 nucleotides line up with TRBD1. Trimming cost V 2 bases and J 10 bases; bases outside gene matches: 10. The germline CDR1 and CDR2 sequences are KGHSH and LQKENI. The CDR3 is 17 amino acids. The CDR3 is CASSPVWSGTGGSPLHF. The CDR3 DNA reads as TGTGCCAGCTCACCAGTCTGGTCCGGGACAGGGGGGTCACCCCTCCACTTT.

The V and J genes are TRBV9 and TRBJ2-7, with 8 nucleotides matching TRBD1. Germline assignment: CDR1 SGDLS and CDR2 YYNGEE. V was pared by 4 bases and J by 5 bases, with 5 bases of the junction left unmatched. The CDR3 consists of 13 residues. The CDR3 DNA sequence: TGTGCCAGCAGCCCTAGGACAGGGAACGAGCAGTACTTC. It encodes CASSPRTGNEQYF.

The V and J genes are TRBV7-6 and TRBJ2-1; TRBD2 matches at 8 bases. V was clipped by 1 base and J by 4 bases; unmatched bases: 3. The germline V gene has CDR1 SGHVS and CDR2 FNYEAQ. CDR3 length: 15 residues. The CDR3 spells CASSLVASGYNEQFF. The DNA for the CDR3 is TGTGCCAGCAGCTTAGTAGCTAGCGGGTACAATGAGCAGTTCTTC.

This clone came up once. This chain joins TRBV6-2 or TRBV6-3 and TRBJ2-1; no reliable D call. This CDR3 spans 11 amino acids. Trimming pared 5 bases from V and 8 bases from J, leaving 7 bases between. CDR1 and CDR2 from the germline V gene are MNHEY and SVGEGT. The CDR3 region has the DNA TGTGCCAGCAGTAGAGTCGATGAGCAGTTCTTC. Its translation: CASSRVDEQFF.

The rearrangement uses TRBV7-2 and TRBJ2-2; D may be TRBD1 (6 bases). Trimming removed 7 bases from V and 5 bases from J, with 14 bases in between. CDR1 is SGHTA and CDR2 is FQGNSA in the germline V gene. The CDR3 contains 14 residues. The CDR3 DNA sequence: TGTGCCAGCAACCCCCAAGGGGGAACCGGGGAGCTGTTTTTT. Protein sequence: CASNPQGGTGELFF.

This chain's CDR3 is CASSWAPGQGSGNTIYF. The CDR3 nucleotides are TGCGCCAGCAGCTGGGCCCCGGGACAGGGATCTGGAAACACCATATATTTT. J is TRBJ1-3 and V is TRBV5-1; the match to TRBD1 covers 9 bases. Germline values: CDR1 SGHRS, CDR2 YFSETQ. This CDR3 has 17 amino acids. V lost 3 bases to trimming and J lost 1 base; unmatched junction nucleotides: 8.

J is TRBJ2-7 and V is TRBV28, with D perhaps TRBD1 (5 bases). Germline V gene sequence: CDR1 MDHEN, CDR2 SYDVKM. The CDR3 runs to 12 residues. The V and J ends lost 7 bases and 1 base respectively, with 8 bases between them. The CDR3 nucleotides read TGTGCCAGCACCAGGGTGTCCTACGAGCAGTACTTC. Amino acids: CASTRVSYEQYF.

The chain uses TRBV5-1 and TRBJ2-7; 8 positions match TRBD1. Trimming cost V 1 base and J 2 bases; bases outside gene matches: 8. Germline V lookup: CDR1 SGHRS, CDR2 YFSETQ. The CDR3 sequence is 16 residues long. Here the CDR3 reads CASSLITGTGPYEQYF. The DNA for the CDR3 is TGCGCCAGCAGCTTGATCACCGGGACAGGCCCCTACGAGCAGTACTTC.

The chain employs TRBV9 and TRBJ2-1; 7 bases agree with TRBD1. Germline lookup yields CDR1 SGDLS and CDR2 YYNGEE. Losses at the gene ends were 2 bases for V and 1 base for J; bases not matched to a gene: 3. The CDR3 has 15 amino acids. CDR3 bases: TGTGCCAGCAGCGTGAGGGACAGTTCCTACAATGAGCAGTTCTTC. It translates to CASSVRDSSYNEQFF.

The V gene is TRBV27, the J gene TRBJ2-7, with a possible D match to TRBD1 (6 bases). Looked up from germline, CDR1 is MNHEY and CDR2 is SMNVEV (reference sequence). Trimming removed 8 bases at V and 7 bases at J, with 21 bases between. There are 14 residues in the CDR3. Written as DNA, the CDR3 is TGTGCCAGCGGCTTTCTGTGGGGGCTGGATGAGCAGTACTTC. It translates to CASGFLWGLDEQYF.

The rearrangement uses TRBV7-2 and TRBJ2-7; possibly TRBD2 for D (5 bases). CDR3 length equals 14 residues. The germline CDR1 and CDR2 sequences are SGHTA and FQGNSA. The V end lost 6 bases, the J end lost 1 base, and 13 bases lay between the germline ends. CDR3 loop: CASSHGVASYEQYF. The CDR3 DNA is TGTGCCAGCAGTCACGGGGTAGCATCCTACGAGCAGTACTTC.

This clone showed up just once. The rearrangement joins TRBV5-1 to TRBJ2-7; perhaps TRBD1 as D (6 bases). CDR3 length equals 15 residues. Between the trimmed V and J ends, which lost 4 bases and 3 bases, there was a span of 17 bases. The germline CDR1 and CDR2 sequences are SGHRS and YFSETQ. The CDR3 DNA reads TGCGCCAGCAGCCCGAACGACAGGACCGGCTACGAGCAGTACTTC. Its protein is CASSPNDRTGYEQYF.

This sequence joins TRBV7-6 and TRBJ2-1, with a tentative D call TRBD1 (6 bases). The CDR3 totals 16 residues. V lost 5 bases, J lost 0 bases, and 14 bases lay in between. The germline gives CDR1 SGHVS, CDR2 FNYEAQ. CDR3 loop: CASSPPGVSSYNEQFF. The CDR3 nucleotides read TGTGCCAGCAGCCCACCAGGGGTGAGCTCCTACAATGAGCAGTTCTTC.

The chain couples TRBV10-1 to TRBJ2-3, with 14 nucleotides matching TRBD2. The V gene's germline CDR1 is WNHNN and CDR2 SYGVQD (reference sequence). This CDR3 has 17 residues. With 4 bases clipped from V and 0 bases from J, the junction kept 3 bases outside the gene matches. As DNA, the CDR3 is TGCGCCAGCAGTGGGACTAGCGGGGGGCTGAGCACAGATACGCAGTATTTT. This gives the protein CASSGTSGGLSTDTQYF.